The subject of this entry is one T cell receptor beta chain. This specimen comes from a study of T cells after yellow fever vaccination. V shed 2 bases and J shed 3 bases, with 14 bases lying between them. CDR1 and CDR2 (germline): LGHNA, YNFKEQ. The CDR3 is 15 residues long. MiXCR was run by TCRdb on the 5' RACE reads, yielding one entry per CDR3 protein. The sample shows 250,000 to 350,000 distinct CDR3 sequences, 7.5% to 9.5% of them seen only once. The source of this sequence is a man between 18 and 35 years old who received the YFV17D yellow fever vaccine. Specimen: CD4+ T cells sorted from PBMCs, collected 5 days after the yellow fever booster vaccination. The chain carries TRBV4-2 and TRBJ2-7; D could derive from TRBD1 or TRBD2 (7 bases each). CDR3 sequence reads: CASSQRGGTDYEQYF. The CDR3 DNA is TGTGCCAGCAGCCAAAGGGGAGGGACAGACTACGAGCAGTACTTC.